One T cell receptor beta chain is described in this entry. Its antigen is not identified. TCRdb keeps only in-frame clones here, not all; method: immunoSEQ multiplex PCR. The sample records 90,000 to 150,000 clones, approximately 95% being singletons. The CDR3 spans 16 residues. Trimming took off 5 bases at V and 8 bases at J, with 22 bases between the two ends. CDR1 PRHDT and CDR2 FYEKMQ come from the germline V gene (reference sequence). The data are from a study of graft-versus-host responses after intestinal transplantation. On the study more broadly: Every recipient had anti-thymocyte globulin induction and roughly 3 years of tacrolimus plus steroids.

Study results and limitations: There were GvH clones found in recipient marrow, and some of them appeared first in ileum or blood. Early post-transplant HvG declines were associated with peak circulating GvH clone levels.

The sequences come from unstimulated CD8+ T cells sorted from spleen or lymph node cells, collected before intestinal transplant. The receptor was derived from a human donor who received an intestinal transplant. V gene TRBV13 combines with J gene TRBJ2-1; possibly TRBD2 for D (7 bases). As DNA, the CDR3 is TGTGCCAGCAGCGGGGAAAGGGGGAGGGCCACCCATGAGCAGTTCTTC. Protein product: CASSGERGRATHEQFF.